Below are 16 T cell receptor beta chains sequenced from a single sample in a study of T cells in Graves' hyperthyroidism and ophthalmopathy. Researchers took RNA transcripts and amplified the TCR beta CDR3 regions from them. Initially, a first-round RT-PCR of the TCR CDR3 employed the HTBI primer set. Each CDR3 protein gets one entry after TCRdb re-called the multiplex PCR reads with MiXCR. The table records hundreds of thousands of distinct CDR3 sequences, roughly 17% of them present only once. The source material was blood. All receptors come from a woman under 40 with Graves' hyperthyroidism.

There are many counts of this clonotype. The gene calls are TRBV7-9 and TRBJ2-3, with D perhaps matching TRBD2 (5 bases). This CDR3 spans 15 amino acids. Trimming removed 1 base from V and 2 bases from J, with 10 bases in between. Germline V gene lookup returns CDR1 SEHNR and CDR2 FQNEAQ (reference sequence). This CDR3 is CASSLDGLITDTQYF. CDR3 bases: TGTGCCAGCAGCTTAGATGGACTTATCACAGATACGCAGTATTTT.

The chain uses TRBV29-1 and TRBJ2-1; 11 bases are a match to TRBD1. The CDR3 has 11 amino acids. V lost 1 base, J lost 14 bases, and 1 base stayed unmatched. CDR1 and CDR2 from the germline V gene are SQVTM and ANQGSEA. DNA of the CDR3: TGCAGCGTTGAAGGGACAGGGGGCGAGTTCTTC. Translating gives CSVEGTGGEFF.

There are many counts of this clonotype. V usage is TRBV15 and J usage is TRBJ1-2, with D perhaps TRBD1 (5 bases). Trimming left V 1 base short and J 4 bases short, with 13 bases between. The CDR3 is 15 amino acids. CDR1 and CDR2 (germline): LNHNV, YYDKDF (reference sequence). The CDR3 bases are TGTGCCACCAGCAGAGGGGACCGCGACCGCTATGGCTACACCTTC. Its translation: CATSRGDRDRYGYTF. The complete variable domain, with remaining parts taken from reference TRBV15 and TRBJ1-2, reads DAMVIQNPRYQVTQFGKPVTLSCSQTLNHNVMYWYQQKSSQAPKLLFHYYDKDFNNEADTPDNFQSRRPNTSFCFLDIRSPGLGDTAMYLCATSRGDRDRYGYTFGSGTRLTVV.

This clonotype showed up many times. The V call is TRBV5-1, the J call TRBJ2-1; 8 bases are shared with TRBD1. Germline V gives CDR1 SGHRS, CDR2 YFSETQ. The length of the CDR3 is 15 residues. V lost 4 bases to trimming and J lost 5 bases; unmatched junction nucleotides: 8. CDR3 nucleotides: TGCGCCAGCAGCGTGGGACAGGCGATAGACAATGAGCAGTTCTTC. Its protein is CASSVGQAIDNEQFF.

This chain connects TRBV9 to TRBJ2-2; D not certain. Trimming took 0 bases from V and 4 from J, leaving 10 bases between them. Per the germline V gene, CDR1 is SGDLS and CDR2 is YYNGEE. There are 15 residues in the CDR3. The CDR3 region is CASSVVSDSTGELFF. The CDR3 bases are TGTGCCAGCAGCGTAGTTTCTGATAGCACCGGGGAGCTGTTTTTT.

In its sample, this clonotype was seen a few times. This rearrangement joins TRBV11-2 to TRBJ2-2; D is unresolved. Germline assignment: CDR1 SGHAT and CDR2 FQNNGV. Trimming left V 1 base short and J 5 bases short, with 11 bases between. CDR3 length equals 15 residues. In nucleotides, the CDR3 is TGTGCCAGCAGCTTAGGGACCATCAGGACCGGGGAGCTGTTTTTT. Its protein product is CASSLGTIRTGELFF.

This clonotype was counted a few times. The V and J genes are TRBV18 and TRBJ2-1, with 8 nucleotides matching TRBD2. This CDR3 comprises 15 residues. Germline V gene lookup returns CDR1 KGHSH and CDR2 LQKENI. The V gene end was trimmed by 4 bases and the J gene end by 5 bases; junction bases not matched to a gene: 7. CDR3 sequence reads: CASSLTTSEHNEQFF. In nucleotides, the CDR3 is TGTGCCAGCTCACTAACGACTAGCGAGCACAATGAGCAGTTCTTC. The complete variable domain, with remaining parts taken from reference TRBV18 and TRBJ2-1, reads NAGVMQNPRHLVRRRGQEARLRCSPMKGHSHVYWYRQLPEEGLKFMVYLQKENIIDESGMPKERFSAEFPKEGPSILRIQQVVRGDSAAYFCASSLTTSEHNEQFFGPGTRLTVL.

The genes are TRBV5-1 and TRBJ2-5, with 7 positions matching TRBD2. In germline, CDR1 is SGHRS, CDR2 YFSETQ. V lost 4 bases to trimming and J lost 3 bases; unmatched junction nucleotides: 9. The CDR3 has 15 residues. CDR3 protein: CASSPLGGFKETQYF. In DNA form, the CDR3 reads TGCGCCAGCAGCCCCCTCGGGGGGTTTAAAGAGACCCAGTACTTC.

A word on this clonotype: This may come from a read error, since a much larger clone is one base off. V gene TRBV5-1 combines with J gene TRBJ2-1; D is ambiguous. The V gene lost 0 bases and the J gene lost 8 bases, with 12 bases spanning the gap. The germline V gene has CDR1 SGHRS and CDR2 YFSETQ. The CDR3 has 14 residues. CDR3 region: CASSLAVALDEQFF. In nucleotides, the CDR3 is TGCGCCAGCAGCTTGGCTGTAGCCCTCGATGAGCAGTTCTTC.

This clonotype was detected many times. This sequence joins TRBV2 and TRBJ2-1; 10 bases map to TRBD2. Germline trimming cut 5 bases from V and 6 bases from J; bases unmatched to any gene: 7. CDR1 is SNHLY and CDR2 is FYNNEI in the germline V gene. The CDR3 sequence is 15 residues long. The CDR3 spells CASSLSSGSFNEQFF. The DNA of the CDR3 is TGTGCCAGCAGTTTGTCTAGCGGGAGTTTCAATGAGCAGTTCTTC. Full variable domain (rest looked up from reference TRBV2 and TRBJ2-1): EPEVTQTPSHQVTQMGQEVILRCVPISNHLYFYWYRQILGQKVEFLVSFYNNEISEKSEIFDDQFSVERPDGSNFTLKIRSTKLEDSAMYFCASSLSSGSFNEQFFGPGTRLTVL.

The J gene is TRBJ2-2, the V gene TRBV7-2; 7 bases fit TRBD2. The germline V gene encodes CDR1 SGHTA and CDR2 FQGNSA. V shed 11 bases, J shed 3 bases, and the junction held 3 bases outside the gene matches. The CDR3 extends over 12 amino acids. The DNA of the CDR3 is TGTGCCCAGGGAGGGGACACCGGGGAGCTGTTTTTT. Its protein is CAQGGDTGELFF.

This chain joins TRBV19 and TRBJ2-3, with a possible D match to TRBD2 (7 bases). V was clipped by 6 bases and J by 2 bases, with 15 bases between them. The length of the CDR3 is 15 residues. Germline V lookup: CDR1 LNHDA, CDR2 SQIVND (reference sequence). The CDR3: CASSQTGGDTDTQYF. The CDR3 region has the DNA TGTGCCAGTAGCCAGACGGGGGGCGACACAGATACGCAGTATTTT. The entire variable domain, with the rest obtained from reference TRBV19 and TRBJ2-3, is as follows: DGGITQSPKYLFRKEGQNVTLSCEQNLNHDAMYWYRQDPGQGLRLIYYSQIVNDFQKGDIAEGYSVSREKKESFPLTVTSAQKNPTAFYLCASSQTGGDTDTQYFGPGTRLTVL.

As regards this clonotype: A read error may explain this, as a much larger clone is one base away. V usage is TRBV25-1 and J usage is TRBJ2-2; D is uncertain. CDR3 length: 13 amino acids. Trimming stripped 5 bases from V and 3 bases from J, with 7 bases between. Germline lookup yields CDR1 MGHDK and CDR2 SYGVNS. CDR3 region: CASSYEYTGELFF. The CDR3 nucleotides are TGTGCCAGCAGTTACGAGTACACCGGGGAGCTGTTTTTT. Based on the CDR3 plus reference TRBV25-1 and TRBJ2-2, the full variable domain is EADIYQTPRYLVIGTGKKITLECSQTMGHDKMYWYQQDPGMELHLIHYSYGVNSTEKGDLSSESTVSRIRTEHFPLTLESARPSHTSQYLCASSYEYTGELFFGEGSRLTVL.

This clonotype was detected once. The V call is TRBV7-8, the J call TRBJ1-1; perhaps TRBD1 as D (5 bases). This CDR3 comprises 14 residues. The germline CDR1 and CDR2 sequences are SGHVS and FQNEAQ. The V gene lost 5 bases and the J gene lost 4 bases, with 14 bases spanning the gap. For the CDR3, the DNA is TGTGCCAGCAGCCTTCGGGACGCTGTCACTGAAGCTTTCTTT. Translation gives CASSLRDAVTEAFF.

This clonotype has at least ten counts. The chain uses TRBV6-1 and TRBJ2-1; D may be TRBD2 (6 bases). The CDR3 loop spans 16 amino acids. The germline gives CDR1 MNHNS, CDR2 SASEGT. V lost 4 bases and J lost 8, with 21 bases in between. The CDR3: CASSAMLQSGVDEQFF. DNA for the CDR3: TGTGCCAGCAGTGCAATGCTCCAATCGGGGGTCGATGAGCAGTTCTTC.

This clonotype was recorded many times. The rearrangement joins TRBV6-6 to TRBJ2-5; 9 positions agree with TRBD1. The CDR3 runs to 14 residues. Trimming removed 2 bases from V and 4 bases from J; junction bases left unmatched: 2. Germline values: CDR1 MNHNY, CDR2 SVGAGI (reference sequence). The CDR3 nucleotides are TGTGCCAGCAGTTACAGGGGACAGGGAGAGACCCAGTACTTC. It is translated as CASSYRGQGETQYF.